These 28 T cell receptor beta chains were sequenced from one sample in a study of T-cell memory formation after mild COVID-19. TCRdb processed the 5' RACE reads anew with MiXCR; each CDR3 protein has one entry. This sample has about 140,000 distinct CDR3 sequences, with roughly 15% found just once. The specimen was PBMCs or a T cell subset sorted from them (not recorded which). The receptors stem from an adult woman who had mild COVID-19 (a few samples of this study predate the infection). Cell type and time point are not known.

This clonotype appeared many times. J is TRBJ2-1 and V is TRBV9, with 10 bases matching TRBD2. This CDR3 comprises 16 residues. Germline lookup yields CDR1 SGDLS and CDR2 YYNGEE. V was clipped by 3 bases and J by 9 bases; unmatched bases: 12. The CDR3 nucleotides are TGTGCCAGCAGCGATCGAGCGGGGGGGCCAATTAGTGAGCAGTTCTTC. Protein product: CASSDRAGGPISEQFF.

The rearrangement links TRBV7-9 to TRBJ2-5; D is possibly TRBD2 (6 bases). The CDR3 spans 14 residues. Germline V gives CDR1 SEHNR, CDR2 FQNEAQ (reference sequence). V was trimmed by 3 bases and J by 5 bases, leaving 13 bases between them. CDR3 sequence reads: CASSFGGVLETQYF. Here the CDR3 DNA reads TGTGCCAGCAGCTTCGGGGGAGTTTTGGAGACCCAGTACTTC.

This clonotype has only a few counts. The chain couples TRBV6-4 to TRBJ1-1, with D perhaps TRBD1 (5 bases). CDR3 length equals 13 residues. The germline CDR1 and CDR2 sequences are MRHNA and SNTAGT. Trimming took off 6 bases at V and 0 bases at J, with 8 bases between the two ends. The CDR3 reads CASSYRLNTEAFF. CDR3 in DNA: TGTGCCAGCAGCTACAGGCTGAACACTGAAGCTTTCTTT.

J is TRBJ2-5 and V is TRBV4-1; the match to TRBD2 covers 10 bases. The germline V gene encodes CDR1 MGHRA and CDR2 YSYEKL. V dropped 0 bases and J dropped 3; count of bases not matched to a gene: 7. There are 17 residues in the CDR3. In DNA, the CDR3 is TGCGCCAGCAGCCAAGAAGTCGTAGGGACTAGCGAAGAGACCCAGTACTTC. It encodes CASSQEVVGTSEETQYF.

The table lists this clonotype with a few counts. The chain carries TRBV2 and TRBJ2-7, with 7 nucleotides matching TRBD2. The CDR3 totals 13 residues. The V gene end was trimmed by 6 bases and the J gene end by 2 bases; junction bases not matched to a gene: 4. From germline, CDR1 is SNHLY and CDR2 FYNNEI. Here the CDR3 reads CASRPGLPYEQYF. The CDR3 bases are TGTGCCAGCAGACCGGGACTACCCTACGAGCAGTACTTC.

DNA of the CDR3: TGTGCCACCAGTGATCCGGGCCCCGGGGACAATGAGCAGTTCTTC. Amino acid sequence: CATSDPGPGDNEQFF. The chain carries TRBV24-1 and TRBJ2-1; TRBD2 is a possible D gene (5 bases). CDR1 is KGHDR and CDR2 is SFDVKD in the germline V gene. This CDR3 contains 15 residues. The V end lost 3 bases, the J end lost 5 bases, and 13 bases lay between the germline ends.

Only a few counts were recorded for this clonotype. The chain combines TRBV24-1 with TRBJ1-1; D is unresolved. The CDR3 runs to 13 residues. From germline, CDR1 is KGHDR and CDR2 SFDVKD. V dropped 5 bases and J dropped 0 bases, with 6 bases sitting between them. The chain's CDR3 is CATSASLNTEAFF. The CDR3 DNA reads TGTGCCACCAGTGCCAGTCTGAACACTGAAGCTTTCTTT.

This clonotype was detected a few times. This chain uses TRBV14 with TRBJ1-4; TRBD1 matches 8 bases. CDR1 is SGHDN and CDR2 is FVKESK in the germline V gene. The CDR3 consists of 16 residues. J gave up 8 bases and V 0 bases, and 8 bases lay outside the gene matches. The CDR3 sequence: CASSQEGQGLREKLFF. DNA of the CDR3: TGTGCCAGCAGCCAAGAAGGACAGGGATTGAGGGAAAAACTGTTTTTT.

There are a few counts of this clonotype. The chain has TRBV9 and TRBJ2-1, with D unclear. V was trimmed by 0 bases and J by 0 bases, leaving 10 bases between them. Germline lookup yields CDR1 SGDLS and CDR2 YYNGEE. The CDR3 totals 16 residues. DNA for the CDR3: TGTGCCAGCAGCGTAGATGGACGGAGCTCCTACAATGAGCAGTTCTTC. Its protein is CASSVDGRSSYNEQFF.

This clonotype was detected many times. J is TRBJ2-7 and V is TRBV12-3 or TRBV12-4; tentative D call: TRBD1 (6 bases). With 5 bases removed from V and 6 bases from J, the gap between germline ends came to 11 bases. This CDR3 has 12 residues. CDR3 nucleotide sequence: TGTGCCAGCAGTGCGACAGGAGTCGAGCAGTACTTC. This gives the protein CASSATGVEQYF.

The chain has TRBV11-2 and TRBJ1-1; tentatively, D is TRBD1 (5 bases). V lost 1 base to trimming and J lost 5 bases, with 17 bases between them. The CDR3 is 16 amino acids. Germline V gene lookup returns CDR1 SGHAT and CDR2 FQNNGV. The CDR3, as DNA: TGTGCCAGCAGCTTAGGGGATAGCGGGGGGAAGACTGAAGCTTTCTTT. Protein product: CASSLGDSGGKTEAFF. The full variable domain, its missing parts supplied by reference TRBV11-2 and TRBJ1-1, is EAGVAQSPRYKIIEKRQSVAFWCNPISGHATLYWYQQILGQGPKLLIQFQNNGVVDDSQLPKDRFSAERLKGVDSTLKIQPAKLEDSAVYLCASSLGDSGGKTEAFFGQGTRLTVV.

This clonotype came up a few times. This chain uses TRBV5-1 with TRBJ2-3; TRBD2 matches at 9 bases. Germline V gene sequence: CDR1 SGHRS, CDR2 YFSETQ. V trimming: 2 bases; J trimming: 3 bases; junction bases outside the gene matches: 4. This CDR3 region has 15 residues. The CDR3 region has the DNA TGCGCCAGCAGCTTCGGCGGGGGGGCGACAGATACGCAGTATTTT. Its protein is CASSFGGGATDTQYF.

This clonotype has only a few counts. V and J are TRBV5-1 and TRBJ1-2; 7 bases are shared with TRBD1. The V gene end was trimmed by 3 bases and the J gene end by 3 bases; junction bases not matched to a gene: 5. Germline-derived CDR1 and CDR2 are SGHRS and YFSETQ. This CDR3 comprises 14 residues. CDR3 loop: CASSYRGLDYGYTF. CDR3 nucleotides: TGCGCCAGCAGCTACAGGGGCCTAGACTATGGCTACACCTTC. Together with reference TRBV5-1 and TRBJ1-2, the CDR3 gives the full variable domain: KAGVTQTPRYLIKTRGQQVTLSCSPISGHRSVSWYQQTPGQGLQFLFEYFSETQRNKGNFPGRFSGRQFSNSRSEMNVSTLELGDSALYLCASSYRGLDYGYTFGSGTRLTVV.

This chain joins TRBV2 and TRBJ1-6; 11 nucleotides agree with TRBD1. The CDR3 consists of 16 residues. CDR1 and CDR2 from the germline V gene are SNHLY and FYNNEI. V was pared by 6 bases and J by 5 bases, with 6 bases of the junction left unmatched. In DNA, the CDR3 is TGTGCCAGCAGCGGGACAGGGGGATCGAATAATTCACCCCTCCACTTT. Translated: CASSGTGGSNNSPLHF.

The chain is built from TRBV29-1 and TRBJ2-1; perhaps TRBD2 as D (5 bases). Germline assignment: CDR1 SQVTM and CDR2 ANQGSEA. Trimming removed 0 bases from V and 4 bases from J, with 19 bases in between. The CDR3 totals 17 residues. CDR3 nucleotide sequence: TGCAGCGTTGAAGAGGGGAGTGGGCGGAGGTTTTACAATGAGCAGTTCTTC. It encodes CSVEEGSGRRFYNEQFF.

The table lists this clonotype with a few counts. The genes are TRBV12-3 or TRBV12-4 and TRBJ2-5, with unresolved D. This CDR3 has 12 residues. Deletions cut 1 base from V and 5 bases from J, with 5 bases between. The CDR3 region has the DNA TGTGCCAGCAGTTTAGTGCGGGAGACCCAGTACTTC. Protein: CASSLVRETQYF.

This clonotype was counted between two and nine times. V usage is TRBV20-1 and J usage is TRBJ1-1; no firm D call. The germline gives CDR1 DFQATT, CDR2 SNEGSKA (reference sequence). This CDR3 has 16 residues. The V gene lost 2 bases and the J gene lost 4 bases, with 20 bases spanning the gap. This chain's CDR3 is CSARPIDGLIGTEAFF. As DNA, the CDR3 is TGCAGTGCTAGACCGATTGACGGGTTGATCGGCACTGAAGCTTTCTTT.

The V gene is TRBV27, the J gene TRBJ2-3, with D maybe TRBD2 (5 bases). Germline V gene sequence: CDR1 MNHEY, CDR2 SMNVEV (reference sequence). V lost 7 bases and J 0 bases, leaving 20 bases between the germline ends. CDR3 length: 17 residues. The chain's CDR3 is CASKGAWPLASTDTQYF. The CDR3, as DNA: TGTGCCAGCAAGGGAGCGTGGCCTCTTGCTAGCACAGATACGCAGTATTTT.

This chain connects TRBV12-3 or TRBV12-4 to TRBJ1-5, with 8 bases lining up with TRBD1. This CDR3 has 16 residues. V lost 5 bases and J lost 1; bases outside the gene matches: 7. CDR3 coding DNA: TGTGCCAGCAGTCCAGCCGGGACAGGAAGCAATCAGCCCCAGCATTTT. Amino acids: CASSPAGTGSNQPQHF.

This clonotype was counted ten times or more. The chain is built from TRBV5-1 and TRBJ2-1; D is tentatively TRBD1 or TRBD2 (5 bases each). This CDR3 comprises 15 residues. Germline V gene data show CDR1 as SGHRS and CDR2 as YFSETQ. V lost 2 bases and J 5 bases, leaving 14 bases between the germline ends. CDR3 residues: CASSFEGPYHNEQFF. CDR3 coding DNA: TGCGCCAGCAGCTTCGAGGGGCCTTATCACAATGAGCAGTTCTTC.

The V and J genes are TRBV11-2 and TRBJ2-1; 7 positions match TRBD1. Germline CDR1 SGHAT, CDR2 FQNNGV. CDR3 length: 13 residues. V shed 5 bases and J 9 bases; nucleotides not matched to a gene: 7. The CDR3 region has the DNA TGTGCCAGCAGCCCGACAGGGTGGGTTGAGCAGTTCTTC. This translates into CASSPTGWVEQFF.

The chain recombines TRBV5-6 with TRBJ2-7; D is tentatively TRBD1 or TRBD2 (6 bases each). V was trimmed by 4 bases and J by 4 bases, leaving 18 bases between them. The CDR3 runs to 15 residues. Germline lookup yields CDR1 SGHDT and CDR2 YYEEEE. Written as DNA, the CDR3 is TGTGCCAGCAGCCACCCCGGGACACGGGGGTACGAGCAGTACTTC. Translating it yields CASSHPGTRGYEQYF.

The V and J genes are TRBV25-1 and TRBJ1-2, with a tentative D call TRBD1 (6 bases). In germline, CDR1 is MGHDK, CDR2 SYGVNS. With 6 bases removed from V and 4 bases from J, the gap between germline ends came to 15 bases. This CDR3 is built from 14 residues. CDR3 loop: CASSYWGLGYGYTF. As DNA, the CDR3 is TGTGCCAGCAGCTATTGGGGGCTGGGCTATGGCTACACCTTC.

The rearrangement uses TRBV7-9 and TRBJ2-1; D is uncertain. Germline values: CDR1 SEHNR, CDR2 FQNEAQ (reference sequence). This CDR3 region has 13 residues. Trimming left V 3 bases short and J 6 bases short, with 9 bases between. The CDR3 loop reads CASSFSKTNEQFF. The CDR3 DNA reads TGTGCCAGCAGCTTCAGCAAGACCAATGAGCAGTTCTTC.

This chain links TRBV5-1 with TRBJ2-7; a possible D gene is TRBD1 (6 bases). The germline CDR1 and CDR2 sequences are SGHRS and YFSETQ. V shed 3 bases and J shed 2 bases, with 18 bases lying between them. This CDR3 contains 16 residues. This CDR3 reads CASSYEFGTTTYEQYF. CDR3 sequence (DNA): TGCGCCAGCAGCTACGAGTTCGGGACAACCACCTACGAGCAGTACTTC.

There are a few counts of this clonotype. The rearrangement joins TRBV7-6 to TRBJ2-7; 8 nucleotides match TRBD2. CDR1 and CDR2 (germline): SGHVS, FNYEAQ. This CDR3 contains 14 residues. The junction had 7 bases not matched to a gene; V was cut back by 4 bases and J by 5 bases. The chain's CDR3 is CASSSRLANNEQYF. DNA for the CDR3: TGTGCCAGCAGCTCCCGACTAGCGAACAACGAGCAGTACTTC.

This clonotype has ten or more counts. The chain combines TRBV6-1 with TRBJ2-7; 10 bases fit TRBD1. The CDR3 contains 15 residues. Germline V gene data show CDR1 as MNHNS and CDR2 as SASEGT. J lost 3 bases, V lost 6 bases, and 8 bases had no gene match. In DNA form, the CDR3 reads TGTGCCAGCAGGACCGGGACAGGGGAGGACTACGAGCAGTACTTC. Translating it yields CASRTGTGEDYEQYF.

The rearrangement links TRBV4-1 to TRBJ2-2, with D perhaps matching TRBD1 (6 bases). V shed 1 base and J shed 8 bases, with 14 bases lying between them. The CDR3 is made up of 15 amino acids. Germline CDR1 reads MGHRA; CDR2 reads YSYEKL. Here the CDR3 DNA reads TGCGCCAGCAGCCAAGTGAGGACAGCCTGGGGGGAGCTGTTTTTT. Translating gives CASSQVRTAWGELFF.